This is a list of T cell receptor beta chains from one sample in a study of shared clonotypes between healthy human individuals. Data came from immunoSEQ multiplex PCR; TCRdb stores just in-frame clones and leaves some out. The sample lists millions of clones, approximately 95% seen once, with about 0.13% in the top ten. Sequences were obtained from naive CD4+ T cells sorted from blood. The source of these receptors is a man aged 18 to 29 in good health. The CDR3 runs from the conserved cysteine through the conserved F or W. A D gene is named only where the DNA matches it firmly. Some rows have no size entry. The others give once, few or many, or a class for an expanded clone.

clone_size | j_call | v_call | d_call | cdr3_aa | cdr3_nt
once | TRBJ2-5 | TRBV19 | - | CATRSSRGGETQYF | TGTGCCACCCGGTCTAGCCGGGGAGGAGAGACCCAGTACTTC
- | TRBJ2-2 | TRBV6-4 | - | CASSEWAGNTGELFF | TGTGCCAGCAGTGAATGGGCTGGGAACACCGGGGAGCTGTTTTTT
- | TRBJ2-7 | TRBV7-2 | - | CASSLMGVREQYF | TGTGCCAGCAGCTTGATGGGGGTTCGGGAGCAGTACTTC
- | TRBJ2-3 | TRBV7-3 | TRBD2 | CASSLTSGGAFDTQYF | TGTGCCAGCAGCTTAACTAGCGGGGGCGCCTTCGATACGCAGTATTTT
- | TRBJ2-7 | TRBV7-2 | TRBD1 | CASSLNRGQYEQYF | TGTGCCAGCAGCTTAAACAGGGGGCAGTACGAGCAGTACTTC
- | TRBJ2-5 | TRBV5-4 | TRBD2 | CASSLGLAGANQTQYF | TGTGCCAGCAGCTTGGGACTAGCGGGGGCCAACCAGACCCAGTACTTC
- | TRBJ2-7 | TRBV27 | - | CASSLGSAYEQYF | TGTGCCAGCAGTTTGGGTAGCGCCTACGAGCAGTACTTC
- | TRBJ1-1 | TRBV29-1 | - | CSVEGRVAFF | TGCAGCGTTGAAGGCAGGGTGGCTTTCTTT
- | TRBJ1-1 | TRBV19 | TRBD1 | CASSIVGTENTEAFF | TGTGCCAGTAGTATAGTGGGGACAGAAAACACTGAAGCTTTCTTT
- | TRBJ2-1 | TRBV10-3 | - | CAISGGDGSYNEQFF | TGTGCCATCAGTGGGGGGGACGGTTCCTACAATGAGCAGTTCTTC
- | TRBJ1-4 | TRBV6-1 | - | CASTVKGQLFF | TGTGCCAGCACTGTAAAGGGACAACTGTTTTTT
- | TRBJ2-7 | TRBV30 | TRBD2 | CAGLWREQYSYEQYF | TGTGCCGGCCTATGGCGGGAGCAGTACTCCTACGAGCAGTACTTC
- | TRBJ1-4 | TRBV9 | TRBD1 | CASSSETGAATNEKLFF | TGTGCCAGCAGCTCGGAGACAGGGGCCGCAACTAATGAAAAACTGTTTTTT
- | TRBJ1-4 | TRBV9 | - | CASSPGLIGGEKLFF | TGTGCCAGCAGCCCGGGACTCATCGGGGGTGAAAAACTGTTTTTT
- | TRBJ2-7 | TRBV6-5 | - | CASSQGGGGYEQYF | TGTGCCAGCAGTCAAGGAGGGGGCGGCTACGAGCAGTACTTC
- | TRBJ1-2 | TRBV27 | - | CASSLRFSGDGYTF | TGTGCCAGCAGTTTACGGTTCTCAGGTGATGGCTACACCTTC
- | TRBJ1-4 | TRBV5-4 | - | CASSFSRGEYEKLFF | TGTGCCAGCAGCTTCTCTAGGGGGGAATATGAAAAACTGTTTTTT
- | TRBJ1-5 | TRBV7-2 | - | CASSLGSGSGQPQHF | TGTGCCAGCAGCTTAGGGTCAGGCAGTGGCCAGCCCCAGCATTTT
- | TRBJ1-2 | TRBV6-6 | TRBD1 | CASSETGFNYGYTF | TGTGCCAGCAGTGAGACAGGGTTCAACTATGGCTACACCTTC
- | TRBJ2-1 | TRBV6-4 | TRBD2 | CASSDYPGLAGVGEQFF | TGTGCCAGCAGTGACTATCCTGGACTAGCGGGAGTGGGTGAGCAGTTCTTC
once | TRBJ1-4 | TRBV6-5 | TRBD1 | CASSYGTGPGNEKLFF | TGTGCCAGCAGTTACGGGACAGGGCCGGGTAATGAAAAACTGTTTTTT
- | TRBJ2-1 | TRBV7-7 | - | CASSPRAGSYNEQFF | TGTGCTAGCAGCCCGCGGGCCGGGTCCTACAATGAGCAGTTCTTC
once | TRBJ1-2 | TRBV6-1 | - | CASRTVGEIGTF | TGTGCCAGCAGGACAGTAGGGGAGATCGGCACCTTC
- | TRBJ1-1 | TRBV4-3 | - | CASSQDDIWGVNTEAFF | TGCGCCAGCAGCCAAGATGATATTTGGGGTGTTAACACTGAAGCTTTCTTT
- | TRBJ1-2 | TRBV5-4 | - | CASSLPQGNYGYTF | TGTGCCAGCAGCTTACCACAGGGTAACTATGGCTACACCTTC
- | TRBJ1-5 | TRBV4-1 | - | CASSQSIKVGQNSNQPQHF | TGCGCCAGCAGCCAATCTATAAAAGTCGGACAGAATAGCAATCAGCCCCAGCATTTT
- | TRBJ1-3 | TRBV5-4 | TRBD1 | CASSLDRSGNTIYF | TGTGCCAGCAGCCTGGACAGGTCTGGAAACACCATATATTTT
- | TRBJ1-4 | TRBV29-1 | - | CSVETPGVEKLFF | TGCAGCGTTGAAACCCCCGGGGTGGAGAAACTGTTTTTT
- | TRBJ1-2 | TRBV5-1 | - | CASSLAGPPGGYTF | TGCGCCAGCAGCTTGGCCGGCCCCCCGGGAGGCTACACCTTC
- | TRBJ1-3 | TRBV2 | TRBD1 | CASSVGGPGNTIYF | TGTGCCAGCAGCGTAGGGGGCCCTGGAAACACCATATATTTT
- | TRBJ1-2 | TRBV6-5 | - | CASSYSRGSSNYGYTF | TGTGCCAGCAGTTACTCTCGGGGATCGAGTAACTATGGCTACACCTTC